The clone carrying this TCR beta chain was seen ten or more times. Its antigen remains unidentified. These data originate in a study of HIV-infected children after antiretroviral therapy interruption. Study overall: All children had CD4+ count above 500 and viral load below 50 copies/ml.

CDR3 length equals 19 residues. Trimming at V came to 5 bases and at J to 9 bases, leaving 25 bases not matched to a gene. CDR1 is LGHNA, CDR2 YNFKEQ, per germline. Regarding the study as a whole: The Gini coefficient of naive CD4+ repertoires rose, returning to baseline by 3 years.

Treatment: PENTA 11 planned treatment interruption arm or continuous ART arm. Samples needed at least 5 million viable cryopreserved PBMCs. The TCR library was built from RNA with a 3' RACE protocol and unique molecular identifiers. TCRdb itself ran the 3' RACE reads through MiXCR, one entry per CDR3 protein. The sample includes 45,000 to 50,000 distinct CDR3 sequences, roughly 4.5% of them seen just once. The specimen was CD45RA+ CD4+ T cells from PBMCs, pooled from several time points, collected from a donor given antiretroviral therapy, either interrupted or continuous. Subset described: naive CD4+ CD45RA+ CD45RO- T cells. The chain carries TRBV4-2 and TRBJ2-5; 9 nucleotides align to TRBD2. The source is a pool of human donors with HIV. CDR3 amino acids: CASSKNYERGATHSRAQYF. The CDR3 bases are TGTGCCAGCAGCAAGAATTACGAGCGGGGGGCGACCCACTCAAGGGCCCAGTACTTC.